This TCR beta chain was retrieved from a study of T cell repertoires in cytomegalovirus infection. Study context: The authors relied on CMV epitopes, both recently identified HLA-C-restricted and well-studied HLA-B-restricted. Matching HLA type and CMV infection were both indicated by public TCR beta signatures. Study conclusions and caveats: CMV-specific TCR beta clonotypes restricted by HLA-C were the ones dominating the ex vivo response.

Note on this clonotype: The target antigen is unknown.

Trimming cost V 5 bases and J 11 bases; bases outside gene matches: 11. Germline CDR1 is SGHTA and CDR2 is FQGNSA. The CDR3 is 13 amino acids. TCRdb analysed the reads with MiXCR anew, one entry per CDR3 protein. The repertoire has more than 250,000 distinct CDR3 sequences, 20% to 30% of them found once; the top ten carry roughly 15%. This clonotype originated in a human donor in good health (CMV status not recorded). Some clones in this sample may be carry-over from other donors' samples. The sample consisted of cultured PBMCs, taken from culture after CMV antigen stimulation. The gene calls are TRBV7-2 and TRBJ1-1; 7 bases fit TRBD1. CDR3 sequence (DNA): TGTGCCAGCAGCCTCCTCGAGAGGGGGCCGGCTTTCTTT. It specifies CASSLLERGPAFF.